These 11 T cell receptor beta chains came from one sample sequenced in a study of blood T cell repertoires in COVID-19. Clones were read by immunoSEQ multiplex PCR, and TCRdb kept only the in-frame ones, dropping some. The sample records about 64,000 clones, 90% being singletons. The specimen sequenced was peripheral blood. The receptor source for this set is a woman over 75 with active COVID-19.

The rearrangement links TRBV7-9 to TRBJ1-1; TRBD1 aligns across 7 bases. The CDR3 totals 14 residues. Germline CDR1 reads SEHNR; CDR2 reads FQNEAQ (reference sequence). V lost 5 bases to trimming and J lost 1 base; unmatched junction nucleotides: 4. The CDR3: CASSRGTANTEAFF. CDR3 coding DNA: TGTGCCAGCAGCCGCGGGACAGCGAACACTGAAGCTTTCTTT. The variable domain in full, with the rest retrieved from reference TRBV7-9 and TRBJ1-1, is DTGVSQNPRHKITKRGQNVTFRCDPISEHNRLYWYRQTLGQGPEFLTYFQNEAQLEKSRLLSDRFSAERPKGSFSTLEIQRTEQGDSAMYLCASSRGTANTEAFFGQGTRLTVV.

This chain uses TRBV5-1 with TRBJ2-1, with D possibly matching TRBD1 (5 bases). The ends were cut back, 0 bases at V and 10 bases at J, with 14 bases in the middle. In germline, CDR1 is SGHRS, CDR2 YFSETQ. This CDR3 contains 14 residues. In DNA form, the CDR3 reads TGCGCCAGCAGCTTGGCGCTCCAGGGCTTCGAGCAGTTCTTC. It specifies CASSLALQGFEQFF.

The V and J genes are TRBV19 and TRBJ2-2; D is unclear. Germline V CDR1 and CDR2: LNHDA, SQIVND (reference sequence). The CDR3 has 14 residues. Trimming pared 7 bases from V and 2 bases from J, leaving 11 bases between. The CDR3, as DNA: TGTGCCAGTAATGCAAGCCCTAACACCGGGGAGCTGTTTTTT. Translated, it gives CASNASPNTGELFF.

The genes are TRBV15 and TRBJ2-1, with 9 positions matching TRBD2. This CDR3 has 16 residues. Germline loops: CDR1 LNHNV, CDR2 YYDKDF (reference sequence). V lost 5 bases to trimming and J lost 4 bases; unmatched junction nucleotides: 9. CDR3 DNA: TGTGCCACCAGCGGTAGCGGGGGAGAACTATACAATGAGCAGTTCTTC. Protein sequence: CATSGSGGELYNEQFF.

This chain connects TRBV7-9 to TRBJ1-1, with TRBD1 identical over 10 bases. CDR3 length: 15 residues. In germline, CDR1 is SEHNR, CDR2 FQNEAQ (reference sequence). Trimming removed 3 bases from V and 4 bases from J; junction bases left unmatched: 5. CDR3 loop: CASSLGGQGTTEAFF. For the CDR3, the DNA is TGTGCCAGCAGCTTGGGGGGACAGGGGACCACTGAAGCTTTCTTT.

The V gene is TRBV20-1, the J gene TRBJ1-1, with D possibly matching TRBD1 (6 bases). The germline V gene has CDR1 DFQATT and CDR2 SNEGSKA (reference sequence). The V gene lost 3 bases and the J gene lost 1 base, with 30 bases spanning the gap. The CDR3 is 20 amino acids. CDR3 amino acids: CSASVSGGTGTPLRNTEAFF. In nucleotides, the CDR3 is TGCAGTGCTAGTGTCTCGGGGGGTACAGGGACTCCTCTCAGGAACACTGAAGCTTTCTTT.

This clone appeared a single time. The CDR3 region is CASSPTGGFQETQYF. The DNA for the CDR3 is TGTGCCAGCAGCCCGACAGGGGGTTTCCAAGAGACCCAGTACTTC. This chain uses TRBV3-1 (or the pseudogene TRBV3-2) with TRBJ2-5; 9 positions agree with TRBD1. The CDR3 is 15 amino acids. V dropped 4 bases and J dropped 1; count of bases not matched to a gene: 4. Looked up from germline, CDR1 is LGHDT and CDR2 is YNNKEL (reference sequence).

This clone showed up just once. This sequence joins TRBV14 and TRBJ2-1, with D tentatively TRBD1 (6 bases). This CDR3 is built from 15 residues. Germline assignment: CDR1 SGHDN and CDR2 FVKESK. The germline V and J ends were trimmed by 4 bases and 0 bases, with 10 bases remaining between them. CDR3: CASSPGATSYNEQFF. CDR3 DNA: TGTGCCAGCAGCCCAGGGGCCACCTCCTACAATGAGCAGTTCTTC.

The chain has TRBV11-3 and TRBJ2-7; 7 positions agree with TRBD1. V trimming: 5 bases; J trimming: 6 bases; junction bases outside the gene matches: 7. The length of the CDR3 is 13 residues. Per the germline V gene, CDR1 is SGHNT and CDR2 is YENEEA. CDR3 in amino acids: CASSITGVGEQYF. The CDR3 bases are TGTGCCAGCAGCATAACAGGGGTCGGCGAGCAGTACTTC.

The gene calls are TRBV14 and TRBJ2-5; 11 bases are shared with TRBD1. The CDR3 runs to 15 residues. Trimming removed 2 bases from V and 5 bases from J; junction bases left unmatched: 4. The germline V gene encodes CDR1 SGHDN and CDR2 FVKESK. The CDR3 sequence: CASSQWTGGEETQYF. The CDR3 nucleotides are TGTGCCAGCAGCCAATGGACAGGGGGCGAGGAGACCCAGTACTTC.

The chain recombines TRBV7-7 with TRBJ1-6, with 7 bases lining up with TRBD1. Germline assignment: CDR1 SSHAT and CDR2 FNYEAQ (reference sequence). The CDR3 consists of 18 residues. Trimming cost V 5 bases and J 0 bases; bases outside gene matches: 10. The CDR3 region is CASSGRDSPSSYNSPLHF. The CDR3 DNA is TGTGCCAGCAGCGGCCGGGACAGCCCGAGCTCCTATAATTCACCCCTCCACTTT.